The next 25 T cell receptor beta chains were all read from a single sample in a study of cytomegalovirus exposure and HLA in healthy donors. The study ran its PCR with 60 Vbeta and 13 Jbeta primers. The method was immunoSEQ multiplex PCR; TCRdb's version includes in-frame clones alone and lacks a portion of them. The sample comprises tens of thousands of clones, roughly four fifths of which are singletons, and around 1.7% rests with the top ten. What was sequenced was PBMCs. These receptors all come from a man aged 40-50 years in good health and CMV-seronegative.

The rearrangement uses TRBV19 and TRBJ2-7; 9 bases fit TRBD1. CDR1 and CDR2 from the germline V gene are LNHDA and SQIVND (reference sequence). This CDR3 region has 14 residues. With V trimmed by 2 bases and J by 2 bases, 1 base remained unmatched. CDR3 loop: CASSINRGPYEQYF. CDR3 DNA: TGTGCCAGTAGTATAAACAGGGGGCCCTACGAGCAGTACTTC.

The chain joins TRBV6-5 to TRBJ2-2, with unresolved D. Germline V gene data show CDR1 as MNHEY and CDR2 as SVGAGI. The length of the CDR3 is 12 residues. V lost 8 bases and J 4 bases, leaving 8 bases between the germline ends. The CDR3 coding sequence is TGTGCCAGCGGTTGGCTCACCGGGGAGCTGTTTTTT. Translation: CASGWLTGELFF.

This clone was recorded once. The chain has TRBV4-1 and TRBJ1-5; 10 bases map to TRBD1. Germline CDR1 and CDR2: MGHRA and YSYEKL. This CDR3 has 18 amino acids. V was pared by 0 bases and J by 1 base, with 6 bases of the junction left unmatched. In nucleotides, the CDR3 is TGCGCCAGCAGCCAAGAGTGGGACAGGGGATGGAGCAATCAGCCCCAGCATTTT. This encodes CASSQEWDRGWSNQPQHF.

Within the sample, this clone is medium-sized. The V call is TRBV14, the J call TRBJ2-7, with TRBD1 matching over 9 bases. There are 19 residues in the CDR3. Unmatched junction bases numbered 15, after V lost 0 bases and J lost 3 bases. Germline loops: CDR1 SGHDN, CDR2 FVKESK. CDR3: CASSQDWDRAATNIYEQYV. CDR3 DNA sequence: TGTGCCAGCAGCCAAGATTGGGACAGGGCGGCTACGAACATCTACGAGCAGTACGTC.

V gene TRBV5-8 combines with J gene TRBJ2-7; D might be TRBD2 (6 bases). The CDR3 extends over 12 amino acids. The germline V gene has CDR1 SGHTS and CDR2 YDEGEE. Trimming took off 4 bases at V and 12 bases at J, with 17 bases between the two ends. The CDR3 is CASSIVPGLTYV. The DNA for the CDR3 is TGTGCCAGCAGCATCGTACCGGGACTGACGTACGTC.

The chain recombines TRBV7-9 with TRBJ2-3, with 10 positions matching TRBD2. Germline V lookup: CDR1 SEHNR, CDR2 FQNEAQ (reference sequence). J lost 5 bases, V lost 1 base, and 3 bases had no gene match. The CDR3 length is 15 residues. In nucleotides, the CDR3 is TGTGCCAGCAGCTTAGAGGGACTAGCGATAGATACGCAGTATTTT. Amino acid sequence: CASSLEGLAIDTQYF.

In this sample, this clone turned up once. The V call is TRBV27, the J call TRBJ2-1, with 16 bases fitting TRBD2. This CDR3 spans 17 amino acids. Germline lookup yields CDR1 MNHEY and CDR2 SMNVEV (reference sequence). V lost 4 bases to trimming and J lost 9 bases; unmatched junction nucleotides: 9. The CDR3 protein is CASSWGLAGGPSVEQFF. CDR3 DNA sequence: TGTGCCAGCAGTTGGGGACTAGCGGGGGGGCCTTCGGTTGAGCAGTTCTTC.

The chain links TRBV4-3 to TRBJ2-1, with 8 bases aligning to TRBD2. V dropped 1 base and J dropped 5; count of bases not matched to a gene: 1. CDR3 length: 14 residues. CDR1 is LGHNA and CDR2 is YSLEER in the germline V gene. The CDR3 spells CASSQAGGDNEQFF. The CDR3 DNA reads TGCGCCAGCAGCCAAGCCGGGGGGGACAATGAGCAGTTCTTC.

This clone has just one count. V usage is TRBV11-2 and J usage is TRBJ2-2; D gene ambiguous. The CDR3 spans 13 residues. From germline, CDR1 is SGHAT and CDR2 FQNNGV. V gave up 3 bases and J gave up 5 bases, with 7 bases separating them. CDR3 DNA: TGTGCCAGCAGCTTCGCGACTACCGGGGAGCTGTTTTTT. Translating it yields CASSFATTGELFF.

The chain carries TRBV6-1 and TRBJ2-7; D gene uncertain. The CDR3 covers 14 residues. Germline V gene lookup returns CDR1 MNHNS and CDR2 SASEGT. Trimming removed 2 bases at V and 4 bases at J, with 12 bases between. The CDR3 loop is CASSEPGPKYEQYF. For the CDR3, the DNA is TGTGCCAGCAGTGAACCTGGGCCGAAGTACGAGCAGTACTTC.

V usage is TRBV5-4 and J usage is TRBJ1-2, with a possible D match to TRBD1 (5 bases). CDR1 is SGHNT, CDR2 YYREEE, per germline (reference sequence). The CDR3 loop spans 14 amino acids. Trimming left V 1 base short and J 3 bases short, with 10 bases between. CDR3 amino acids: CASSLQGNDYGYTF. In nucleotides, the CDR3 is TGTGCCAGCAGCTTGCAGGGTAACGACTATGGCTACACCTTC.

This chain uses TRBV27 with TRBJ2-3, with 8 positions matching TRBD2. Unmatched junction bases numbered 7, after V lost 5 bases and J lost 3 bases. Germline V CDR1 and CDR2: MNHEY, SMNVEV (reference sequence). The CDR3 contains 15 residues. This chain's CDR3 is CASSADGLATDTQYF. In DNA form, the CDR3 reads TGTGCCAGCAGTGCAGATGGACTAGCTACAGATACGCAGTATTTT.

This chain joins TRBV15 and TRBJ1-4, with D perhaps matching TRBD1 (6 bases). V was clipped by 8 bases and J by 0 bases, with 13 bases between them. Germline lookup yields CDR1 LNHNV and CDR2 YYDKDF (reference sequence). This CDR3 spans 15 amino acids. As DNA, the CDR3 is TGTGCCACCGAGACAGGCAAGGCAACTAATGAAAAACTGTTTTTT. Translated, it gives CATETGKATNEKLFF.

The V and J genes are TRBV19 and TRBJ1-2, with 9 bases identical to TRBD1. The CDR3 consists of 17 residues. Losses at the gene ends were 6 bases for V and 3 bases for J; bases not matched to a gene: 14. CDR1 is LNHDA, CDR2 SQIVND, per germline (reference sequence). The CDR3 reads CASSSGTGPLSYYGYTF. CDR3 DNA: TGTGCCAGTAGCTCCGGGACAGGGCCCCTCTCATACTATGGCTACACCTTC.

The chain couples TRBV11-2 to TRBJ2-3; 9 nucleotides match TRBD2. Trimming cost V 5 bases and J 0 bases; bases outside gene matches: 3. The CDR3 is 15 amino acids. The germline gives CDR1 SGHAT, CDR2 FQNNGV. The CDR3, as DNA: TGTGCCAGCAGCGCGGGGGGGGCTAGCACAGATACGCAGTATTTT. Its translation: CASSAGGASTDTQYF.

V usage is TRBV30 and J usage is TRBJ2-1; 11 nucleotides line up with TRBD2. The V and J ends lost 4 bases and 4 bases, in that order; junction bases with no gene match: 6. Germline values: CDR1 GTSNPN, CDR2 SVGIG (reference sequence). The CDR3 is made up of 15 amino acids. CDR3 in amino acids: CAWIKIAGGYNEQFF. The CDR3, as DNA: TGTGCCTGGATCAAAATAGCGGGGGGGTACAATGAGCAGTTCTTC.

This chain uses TRBV28 with TRBJ1-5; 7 bases agree with TRBD1. Germline CDR1 reads MDHEN; CDR2 reads SYDVKM. V gave up 4 bases and J gave up 7 bases; unmatched junction bases: 13. The length of the CDR3 is 16 residues. CDR3 sequence reads: CASSSWEQGPWQPQHF. DNA of the CDR3: TGTGCCAGCAGTTCCTGGGAACAGGGGCCCTGGCAGCCCCAGCATTTT.

The chain has TRBV18 and TRBJ2-2, with 7 positions matching TRBD1. The J segment lost 6 bases and the V segment lost 2 bases, leaving 3 bases of the junction unmatched. The CDR3 runs 14 residues. Germline-derived CDR1 and CDR2 are KGHSH and LQKENI. The CDR3 region has the DNA TGTGCCAGCTCACCAGACAGGGACGCCGGGGAGCTGTTTTTT. It encodes CASSPDRDAGELFF. The full variable domain, with the rest looked up from reference TRBV18 and TRBJ2-2, is NAGVMQNPRHLVRRRGQEARLRCSPMKGHSHVYWYRQLPEEGLKFMVYLQKENIIDESGMPKERFSAEFPKEGPSILRIQQVVRGDSAAYFCASSPDRDAGELFFGEGSRLTVL.

This chain uses TRBV6-5 with TRBJ1-2; 8 bases fit TRBD1. This CDR3 contains 12 residues. Trimming took 10 bases from V and 7 from J; bases not matched to a gene: 8. Germline-derived CDR1 and CDR2 are MNHEY and SVGAGI. CDR3 nucleotide sequence: TGTGCCACCACAGGGGGGGCTCGTGGCTACACCTTC. Protein product: CATTGGARGYTF.

This rearrangement joins TRBV5-1 to TRBJ2-1; TRBD2 agrees at 7 bases. The V segment lost 3 bases and the J segment 8 bases; nucleotides outside the gene matches: 8. Per germline, CDR1 SGHRS and CDR2 YFSETQ. There are 14 residues in the CDR3. The CDR3 sequence is CASSYGGGIYEQFF. CDR3 nucleotide sequence: TGCGCCAGCAGCTATGGCGGGGGTATTTATGAGCAGTTCTTC.

V usage is TRBV5-4 and J usage is TRBJ1-1; D call uncertain. Germline loops: CDR1 SGHNT, CDR2 YYREEE (reference sequence). Trimming removed 0 bases at V and 8 bases at J, with 14 bases between. This CDR3 comprises 14 residues. DNA of the CDR3: TGTGCCAGCAGCTTGGGAGTGACTCTAGCCGAAGCTTTCTTT. Translation: CASSLGVTLAEAFF.

The rearrangement uses TRBV19 and TRBJ1-5; TRBD1 is a possible D gene (6 bases). The ends were cut back, 6 bases at V and 0 bases at J, with 12 bases in the middle. This CDR3 spans 15 amino acids. Looked up from germline, CDR1 is LNHDA and CDR2 is SQIVND (reference sequence). The CDR3 region has the DNA TGTGCCAGTAGGGTCGGACAGTATAGCAATCAGCCCCAGCATTTT. It codes for CASRVGQYSNQPQHF.

This clone was recorded a few times. CDR3 amino acids: CASSQGTSGSTDTQYF. CDR3 in DNA: TGTGCCAGCAGTCAAGGGACTAGCGGAAGCACAGATACGCAGTATTTT. This rearrangement joins TRBV5-4 to TRBJ2-3; TRBD2 matches 11 bases. This CDR3 has 16 residues. CDR1 and CDR2 (germline): SGHNT, YYREEE (reference sequence). The trim removed 5 bases at V and 0 bases at J, leaving 5 bases unmatched.

This clone was recorded only once. V gene TRBV30 combines with J gene TRBJ1-2; the match to TRBD1 covers 7 bases. CDR1 is GTSNPN, CDR2 SVGIG, per germline (reference sequence). This CDR3 contains 15 residues. The J segment lost 4 bases and the V segment lost 1 base, leaving 9 bases of the junction unmatched. CDR3 loop: CAWSASWTGGYGYTF. The CDR3 DNA is TGTGCCTGGAGTGCATCTTGGACAGGCGGCTATGGCTACACCTTC.

This chain joins TRBV4-3 and TRBJ1-5, with TRBD1 as a possible D gene (5 bases). Looked up from germline, CDR1 is LGHNA and CDR2 is YSLEER. The CDR3 runs 16 residues. Trimming removed 0 bases from V and 4 bases from J, with 13 bases in between. As DNA, the CDR3 is TGCGCCAGCAGCCAAGAATGGGGAAGGGGAAATCAGCCCCAGCATTTT. This gives the protein CASSQEWGRGNQPQHF.